Listed here are 25 T cell receptor beta chains from one sample, sequenced in a study of blood T cell repertoires in COVID-19. TCRdb keeps only in-frame clones here, not all; method: immunoSEQ multiplex PCR. Among some 500,000 clones listed, approximately 90% were seen once. Specimen: PBMCs or T cells enriched from blood (not recorded which). All receptors derive from a woman between 35 and 50 years old who had recovered from COVID-19.

V usage is TRBV10-2 and J usage is TRBJ2-5; the match to TRBD2 covers 12 bases. The germline gives CDR1 WSHSY, CDR2 SAAADI. The V gene end was trimmed by 0 bases and the J gene end by 1 base; junction bases not matched to a gene: 6. The CDR3 contains 18 residues. The CDR3 region has the DNA TGCGCCAGCAGTGAGTCTCCTAGCGGGAGGGTTCCCCAAGAGACCCAGTACTTC. Protein product: CASSESPSGRVPQETQYF.

The sample holds one count of this clone. CDR3 DNA sequence: TGCGCCAGCAGCCCGGACAGGCGGCTATACGAGCAGTACTTC. Its protein is CASSPDRRLYEQYF. The chain carries TRBV5-1 and TRBJ2-7, with TRBD1 matching 7 bases. This CDR3 has 14 residues. The germline V gene has CDR1 SGHRS and CDR2 YFSETQ. V was pared by 4 bases and J by 4 bases, with 8 bases of the junction left unmatched.

V is TRBV7-2 and J is TRBJ1-1; 7 nucleotides line up with TRBD1. CDR3 size: 14 residues. Germline CDR1 SGHTA, CDR2 FQGNSA. The J segment lost 4 bases and the V segment lost 7 bases, leaving 9 bases of the junction unmatched. In DNA form, the CDR3 reads TGTGCCAGCAAATCCACAGGGGTATCCACTGAAGCTTTCTTT. It codes for CASKSTGVSTEAFF.

The V call is TRBV30, the J call TRBJ2-1, with 13 bases matching TRBD2. The germline CDR1 and CDR2 sequences are GTSNPN and SVGIG (reference sequence). J lost 8 bases, V lost 3 bases, and 13 bases had no gene match. The CDR3 covers 17 residues. The CDR3: CAWRTYTWTSGSYEQFF. The DNA of the CDR3 is TGTGCCTGGAGAACATACACGTGGACTAGCGGGAGCTATGAGCAGTTCTTC.

As DNA, the CDR3 is TGCGCCAGCAGCCAAGTTCAGGGTAGGGATGGCTACACCTTC. This encodes CASSQVQGRDGYTF. J is TRBJ1-2 and V is TRBV4-3, with D maybe TRBD1 (5 bases). Trimming pared 1 base from V and 6 bases from J, leaving 12 bases between. CDR3 length equals 14 residues. Germline loops: CDR1 LGHNA, CDR2 YSLEER.

V gene TRBV4-3 combines with J gene TRBJ2-1; 14 nucleotides agree with TRBD2. Germline values: CDR1 LGHNA, CDR2 YSLEER. After removal of 2 bases from V and 8 bases from J, the junction contained 14 bases not matched to a gene. CDR3 length equals 19 residues. The CDR3 here is CASSQITTGTSGRGDEQFF. As DNA, the CDR3 is TGCGCCAGCAGCCAAATAACCACCGGGACTAGCGGGAGAGGCGATGAGCAGTTCTTC.

CDR3 amino acids: CSASRTGHSYNEQFF. DNA for the CDR3: TGCAGTGCTAGTAGAACAGGACACTCCTACAATGAGCAGTTCTTC. The rearrangement links TRBV20-1 to TRBJ2-1; D possibly corresponds to TRBD1 (5 bases). This CDR3 has 15 residues. Germline values: CDR1 DFQATT, CDR2 SNEGSKA (reference sequence). The V end lost 3 bases, the J end lost 0 bases, and 12 bases lay between the germline ends.

The chain links TRBV11-2 to TRBJ2-2; D possibly corresponds to TRBD2 (6 bases). Germline V gene lookup returns CDR1 SGHAT and CDR2 FQNNGV. The ends were cut back, 4 bases at V and 5 bases at J, with 8 bases in the middle. The CDR3 has 13 amino acids. This CDR3 reads CASSSLATGELFF. CDR3 bases: TGTGCCAGCAGCTCGCTAGCGACCGGGGAGCTGTTTTTT.

The J gene is TRBJ1-4, the V gene TRBV5-1; no definite D call. CDR3 length: 15 residues. The germline V gene has CDR1 SGHRS and CDR2 YFSETQ. The V and J ends lost 0 bases and 0 bases respectively, with 6 bases between them. The CDR3 loop is CASSLGRATNEKLFF. CDR3 bases: TGCGCCAGCAGCTTGGGACGGGCAACTAATGAAAAACTGTTTTTT.

The V call is TRBV12-3 or TRBV12-4, the J call TRBJ1-1; 10 nucleotides agree with TRBD1. The V segment lost 8 bases and the J segment 6 bases; nucleotides outside the gene matches: 3. The CDR3 spans 12 residues. The CDR3 reads CASRDRGPEAFF. CDR3 bases: TGTGCCAGCCGGGACAGGGGACCTGAAGCTTTCTTT.

The genes are TRBV4-3 and TRBJ1-5; no reliable D call. CDR1 and CDR2 from the germline V gene are LGHNA and YSLEER. The CDR3 spans 13 residues. V was clipped by 4 bases and J by 3 bases, with 7 bases between them. The CDR3 spells CASSLGFNQPQHF. Written as DNA, the CDR3 is TGCGCCAGCAGCCTTGGCTTCAATCAGCCCCAGCATTTT.

The genes are TRBV3-1 (or the pseudogene TRBV3-2) and TRBJ2-7, with D possibly being TRBD1 (6 bases). V was clipped by 0 bases and J by 5 bases, with 20 bases between them. The CDR3 runs to 17 residues. In germline, CDR1 is LGHDT, CDR2 YNNKEL (reference sequence). The CDR3 here is CASSQDRWSRGRHEQYF. The CDR3 DNA is TGTGCCAGCAGCCAAGATCGGTGGAGCAGGGGCCGCCACGAGCAGTACTTC.

The chain uses TRBV11-2 and TRBJ2-7; no firm D call. V lost 6 bases, J lost 2 bases, and 20 bases lay in between. CDR1 and CDR2 (germline): SGHAT, FQNNGV. The CDR3 loop spans 16 amino acids. In DNA, the CDR3 is TGTGCCAGCAGTACCTCTATGACACCATCCACCTACGAGCAGTACTTC. Protein product: CASSTSMTPSTYEQYF.

V usage is TRBV19 and J usage is TRBJ1-5; D call uncertain. The V end lost 3 bases, the J end lost 7 bases, and 10 bases lay between the germline ends. Germline assignment: CDR1 LNHDA and CDR2 SQIVND (reference sequence). The CDR3 has 13 residues. For the CDR3, the DNA is TGTGCCAGTAGTATGCGGAGGAGGCAGCCCCAGCATTTT. Translation gives CASSMRRRQPQHF.

V gene TRBV15 combines with J gene TRBJ1-3; unclear D gene. Germline assignment: CDR1 LNHNV and CDR2 YYDKDF (reference sequence). V was cut by 3 bases and J by 0 bases, with 9 bases left in between. This CDR3 comprises 15 residues. DNA of the CDR3: TGTGCCACCAGCAGGGACTTGAACTCTGGAAACACCATATATTTT. Amino acids: CATSRDLNSGNTIYF.

This clone was seen a single time. The CDR3 nucleotides are TGTGCCAGCAGTCCCCTCACAGCGGGAGGGCGCGAGCAGTACTTC. It translates to CASSPLTAGGREQYF. The rearrangement links TRBV6-5 to TRBJ2-7; TRBD2 aligns across 10 bases. V lost 5 bases and J lost 6; bases outside the gene matches: 10. The CDR3 has 15 residues. Germline values: CDR1 MNHEY, CDR2 SVGAGI.

The J gene is TRBJ2-3, the V gene TRBV6-6, with 11 bases that match TRBD1. There are 16 residues in the CDR3. Germline lookup yields CDR1 MNHNY and CDR2 SVGAGI (reference sequence). V lost 6 bases to trimming and J lost 4 bases; unmatched junction nucleotides: 9. The CDR3 DNA is TGTGCCAGCAGGCAGCTCGGGACAGGGGGGTCAGATACGCAGTATTTT. Protein: CASRQLGTGGSDTQYF.

This chain links TRBV27 with TRBJ1-1, with D perhaps TRBD1 (5 bases). V gave up 0 bases and J gave up 1 base, with 18 bases separating them. The CDR3 sequence is 18 residues long. The germline V gene has CDR1 MNHEY and CDR2 SMNVEV (reference sequence). Written as DNA, the CDR3 is TGTGCCAGCAGTTTATCTATTGACGGGGGGAAGGGGAACACTGAAGCTTTCTTT. It specifies CASSLSIDGGKGNTEAFF.

The chain combines TRBV7-2 with TRBJ1-2; 7 bases align to TRBD1. The trim removed 3 bases at V and 4 bases at J, leaving 2 bases unmatched. Germline loops: CDR1 SGHTA, CDR2 FQGNSA. The CDR3 has 13 amino acids. Here the CDR3 reads CASSFRGAYGYTF. The CDR3 DNA is TGTGCCAGCAGCTTCAGGGGGGCCTATGGCTACACCTTC. The full variable domain, completed using reference TRBV7-2 and TRBJ1-2, is GAGVSQSPSNKVTEKGKDVELRCDPISGHTALYWYRQSLGQGLEFLIYFQGNSAPDKSGLPSDRFSAERTGGSVSTLTIQRTQQEDSAVYLCASSFRGAYGYTFGSGTRLTVV.

The chain is built from TRBV11-3 and TRBJ1-2, with 7 bases identical to TRBD1. The germline gives CDR1 SGHNT, CDR2 YENEEA. The V and J ends lost 2 bases and 3 bases, in that order; junction bases with no gene match: 12. The CDR3 runs 17 residues. CDR3 bases: TGTGCCAGCAGCTTATTCCCCTCTGGCGGGACAGACTATGGCTACACCTTC. It encodes CASSLFPSGGTDYGYTF.

The chain couples TRBV5-5 to TRBJ1-5; no firm D call. This CDR3 comprises 16 residues. The germline V gene has CDR1 SGHKS and CDR2 YYEKEE (reference sequence). V was pared by 0 bases and J by 1 base, with 11 bases between. This CDR3 is CASSLAPDTSNQPQHF. The CDR3 DNA is TGTGCCAGCAGCTTGGCCCCAGACACCAGCAATCAGCCCCAGCATTTT.

The CDR3 sequence is CASSTGTGGFIYGYTF. As DNA, the CDR3 is TGTGCCAGCAGTACCGGGACAGGGGGCTTCATCTATGGCTACACCTTC. The chain combines TRBV27 with TRBJ1-2, with 12 bases lining up with TRBD1. This CDR3 has 16 residues. Germline V gene lookup returns CDR1 MNHEY and CDR2 SMNVEV (reference sequence). V gave up 5 bases and J gave up 4 bases; unmatched junction bases: 8.

This clone has a handful of counts. The chain's CDR3 is CASSLGQTGNTIYF. Written as DNA, the CDR3 is TGTGCCAGCAGCCTAGGACAGACGGGAAACACCATATATTTT. The chain recombines TRBV7-2 with TRBJ1-3; tentative D call: TRBD1 (6 bases). Germline CDR1 reads SGHTA; CDR2 reads FQGNSA. With 5 bases removed from V and 4 bases from J, the gap between germline ends came to 12 bases. The CDR3 is made up of 14 amino acids.

As for this clone: A read error may produce the germline difference seen at one junction end. J is TRBJ2-3 and V is TRBV5-1, with TRBD1 as a possible D gene (5 bases). Germline assignment: CDR1 SGHRS and CDR2 YFSETQ. The CDR3 consists of 15 residues. This CDR3 reads CASSPEVGLTHTQYF. DNA for the CDR3: TGCGCCAGCAGCCCGGAAGTGGGGCTCACACATACGCAGTATTTT.

This chain uses TRBV24-1 with TRBJ2-1, with D possibly matching TRBD1 (5 bases). The CDR3 has 17 residues. Germline V CDR1 and CDR2: KGHDR, SFDVKD. Trimming removed 4 bases at V and 1 base at J, with 16 bases between. The CDR3 DNA reads as TGTGCCACCAGTGACCCGGTAAGGGGTGAGTCCTACAATGAGCAGTTCTTC. It codes for CATSDPVRGESYNEQFF.